This passage covers 7 T cell receptor beta chains from one sample sequenced in a study of blood T cells in healthy people across ages. Next came a second PCR, run for 7 to 11 cycles, which used a sample-barcoded 5' primer along with a J-beta primer mix. Using its own MiXCR run on the 5' RACE reads, TCRdb lists one record per CDR3 protein. The sample holds roughly 640,000 distinct CDR3 sequences, roughly 31% seen once. The sample comprised blood. These receptors all come from a woman aged 80 or over in good health.

Ten or more counts support this clonotype. The chain joins TRBV20-1 to TRBJ2-7; D unresolved. The CDR3 length is 12 residues. CDR1 DFQATT and CDR2 SNEGSKA come from the germline V gene (reference sequence). V shed 5 bases and J shed 6 bases, with 14 bases lying between them. The CDR3 is CSAPSPSPEQYF. CDR3 bases: TGCAGTGCTCCGTCCCCGTCCCCCGAGCAGTACTTC.

J is TRBJ1-5 and V is TRBV6-5; possible D gene TRBD1, 5 bases. The germline gives CDR1 MNHEY, CDR2 SVGAGI. The CDR3 runs 15 residues. The V gene lost 1 base and the J gene lost 3 bases, with 10 bases spanning the gap. Here the CDR3 reads CASSYFRGDNQPQHF. The CDR3, as DNA: TGTGCCAGCAGTTACTTCCGAGGGGACAATCAGCCCCAGCATTTT.

This clonotype was seen a handful of times. CDR3: CASSVAGGIRNTEAFF. In nucleotides, the CDR3 is TGTGCCAGCAGCGTAGCCGGGGGCATTAGGAACACTGAAGCTTTCTTT. The J gene is TRBJ1-1, the V gene TRBV9, with D possibly matching TRBD1 (6 bases). The V gene's germline CDR1 is SGDLS and CDR2 YYNGEE. The CDR3 totals 16 residues. V dropped 0 bases and J dropped 1 base, with 13 bases sitting between them.

The chain combines TRBV5-8 with TRBJ1-2; D is undetermined. CDR1 and CDR2 from the germline V gene are SGHTS and YDEGEE. V was cut by 3 bases and J by 5 bases, with 14 bases left in between. The CDR3 spans 14 residues. The CDR3 sequence is CASSYSMQPYGYTF. CDR3 sequence (DNA): TGTGCCAGCAGCTATTCGATGCAGCCTTATGGCTACACCTTC. Based on the CDR3 plus reference TRBV5-8 and TRBJ1-2, the full variable domain is EAGVTQSPTHLIKTRGQQATLRCSPISGHTSVYWYQQALGLGLQFLLWYDEGEERNRGNFPPRFSGRQFPNYSSELNVNALELEDSALYLCASSYSMQPYGYTFGSGTRLTVV.

This clonotype was seen repeatedly, ten times or more. This chain links TRBV2 with TRBJ2-5, with D perhaps TRBD1 (5 bases). The CDR3 totals 13 residues. CDR1 and CDR2 from the germline V gene are SNHLY and FYNNEI. Deletions cut 5 bases from V and 4 bases from J, with 11 bases between. CDR3 DNA: TGTGCCAGCAGTAGACTTGGGGCAGAGACCCAGTACTTC. This encodes CASSRLGAETQYF.

Ten or more counts support this clonotype. The chain uses TRBV5-6 and TRBJ2-1, with 13 bases matching TRBD2. The CDR3 totals 16 residues. Germline V gene lookup returns CDR1 SGHDT and CDR2 YYEEEE. The V gene end was trimmed by 4 bases and the J gene end by 4 bases; junction bases not matched to a gene: 5. DNA of the CDR3: TGTGCCAGCAGCACGACTAGCGGGGGGTGGTACAATGAGCAGTTCTTC. Amino acid sequence: CASSTTSGGWYNEQFF.

In its sample, this clonotype was seen many times. The gene calls are TRBV2 and TRBJ1-5, with TRBD1 identical over 7 bases. The CDR3 totals 15 residues. In germline, CDR1 is SNHLY, CDR2 FYNNEI. The J segment lost 3 bases and the V segment lost 1 base, leaving 3 bases of the junction unmatched. CDR3 nucleotide sequence: TGTGCCAGCAGTGAAGGGGACAGAAACAATCAGCCCCAGCATTTT. Translation gives CASSEGDRNNQPQHF.